This T cell receptor beta chain derives from a study of PD-L1 blockade in urothelial cancer (dated by TCRdb to 2016 to 2017). About the study as a whole: Therapy was started at some point between 2013 and 2015 for all patients, and atezolizumab 1,200 mg was administered intravenously every 3 weeks. About 85% of the roughly 29 patients were identified as males with urothelial cancer of bladder origin, and a prior smoking history was reported by 18 of 29 patients. An ECOG performance status of 0 or 1 was recorded for the patients, and 0 to 3 prior chemotherapy regimens had been received by the patients. Tumor samples gave a median of around 1,400 T cells and about a thousand unique TCRs, with a median clonality of about 0.095 and T cell proportion of around 0.1. Somatic, immune and clinical correlates of response to PD-L1 blockade with atezolizumab in urothelial cancer were the focus of an exploratory multi-omic analysis. Pretreatment tumor samples and matched peripheral blood, collected serially before and after atezolizumab treatment, underwent TCR sequencing. Progression-free survival longer than 6 months counted as durable clinical benefit, and TCR features were additionally tested against both progression-free and overall survival. In the same patients, whole exome sequencing and RNA sequencing of pretreatment tumors were performed in addition to TCR sequencing. Nine patients reached durable clinical benefit, while about 20 patients did not. Approximately 30 patients had pretreatment blood TCR-seq, about 24 had at least one posttreatment blood collection, and about 24 had tumor TCR-seq. Five patients were left out of tumor TCR analyses because tumors from two patients failed quality control and three patients had no tumor available. The research as a whole found: Small sample size (n of about 30) and many exploratory analyses mean the results are intended to be hypothesis-generating. At 3 weeks after the start of treatment, tumor-associated TCR clones in peripheral blood had expanded more in patients with durable benefit (n ≈ 23, p = 0.022). The proportion of tumor-infiltrating T lymphocytes was higher in patients with durable benefit (n ≈ 24, Mann-Whitney p = 0.047). Tumor samples were FFPE, not collected immediately before treatment, and only one sample per patient was used, possibly missing heterogeneity.

Turning to this clone: No cognate antigen has been identified for it. No much larger clone is present one base from it, and per-base qualities are unavailable.

The time point label, read with the paper, signifies: pretreatment tumor sample. The cohort included 25 to 35 patients with locally advanced or metastatic urothelial carcinoma who were treated at Memorial Sloan Kettering on a trial protocol. All tumor tissue used for sequencing was obtained prior to atezolizumab dosing. The Qiagen DNeasy Blood extraction kit was used to purify genomic DNA from total PBMCs and tumor samples. CDR1 is given as MGHRA and CDR2 as YSYEKL, both from the germline V gene. The V and J ends are trimmed by 5 bases and 4 bases, leaving 18 bases between them. CDR3 length: 15 amino acids, cysteine to phenylalanine. CDR3 DNA is the only sequence kept; it has 45 bases, read in frame from the first base. Synthetic TCR analog templates were spiked into each PCR so that absolute template abundance could be estimated from read counts. For FFPE tumors, housekeeping genes were amplified and quantified to estimate usable DNA and compute T cell fraction. TCRbeta CDR3 regions were amplified from genomic DNA with bias-controlled V and J gene primers using the immunoSEQ assay. Sequencing of rearranged TCRbeta segments was done at approximately 20X coverage. From the authors' description of their analysis: Sequencing errors were corrected by clustering, and CDR3s were annotated against IMGT so that V, D and J genes could be assigned. Only productive TCRbeta rearrangements were used in downstream analyses, excluding out-of-frame or stop-codon sequences. To compute clonality, Shannon entropy was normalized by the log of the number of unique productive sequences and then subtracted from one. Clones differing between time points or between blood and tumor were identified by Fisher's exact test with Benjamini-Hochberg correction at adjusted p below 0.01. TCRdb carries this immuneACCESS record with in-frame sequences only. Its versions omit some clonotypes, under half of them owing to an unresolved V gene in the studies checked, with the rest unexplained. V and J calls and clone size are given by that table; D and trimming were obtained from the DNA. The sample yields some 2,400 clones; over 35% were counted once. Clones ranked in the top ten supply about a fifth of the sample.

The chain is encoded by TRBV4-1 joined to TRBJ2-7; TRBD2 could be the D gene, as 6 bases match. This receptor was identified in a man in his sixties with urothelial cancer. The sequencing here drew on tumor tissue, taken before atezolizumab (anti-PD-L1) treatment. The encoded CDR3 is CASSSSDYPAYEQYF. The DNA sequence reads TGCGCCAGCAGCAGCTCGGACTATCCGGCTTACGAGCAGTACTTC.